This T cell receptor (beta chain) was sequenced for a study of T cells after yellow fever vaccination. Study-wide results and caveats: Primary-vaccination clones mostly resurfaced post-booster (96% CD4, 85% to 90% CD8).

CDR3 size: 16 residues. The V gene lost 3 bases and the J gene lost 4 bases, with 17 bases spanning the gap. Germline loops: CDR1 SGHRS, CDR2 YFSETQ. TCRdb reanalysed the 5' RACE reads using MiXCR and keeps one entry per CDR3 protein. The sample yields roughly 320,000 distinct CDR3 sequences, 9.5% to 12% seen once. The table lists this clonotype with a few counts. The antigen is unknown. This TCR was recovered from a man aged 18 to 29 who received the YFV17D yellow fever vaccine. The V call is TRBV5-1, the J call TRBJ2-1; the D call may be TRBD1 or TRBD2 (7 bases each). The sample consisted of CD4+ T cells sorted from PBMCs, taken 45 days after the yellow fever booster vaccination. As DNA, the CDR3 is TGCGCCAGCAGCTGGAGACAGGGAGGGAGTTACAATGAGCAGTTCTTC. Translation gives CASSWRQGGSYNEQFF.